This TCR beta chain was captured in a study of cytomegalovirus exposure and HLA in healthy donors. Findings of the study overall: Because they were indistinguishable, some V segments, including TRBV6-2 and TRBV6-3, were excluded. Sequencing artifact likely explains a cluster of highly shared sequence variants. Researchers reported from a later analysis that most CMV-associated TCR beta chains appeared HLA-restricted.

The CDR3 sequence is 15 residues long. Trimming shortened V by 0 bases and J by 2 bases, and 10 bases separated the two germline ends. Germline V gene data show CDR1 as MNHEY and CDR2 as SVGAGI. Primers for the PCR totalled 60 Vbeta and 13 Jbeta. The assay was immunoSEQ multiplex PCR, and TCRdb's table has in-frame clones only and misses some. The sample has about 100,000 clones; more than 75% are singletons. To note about this clone: Its antigen is still unknown.

Sample: PBMCs. The TCR sequence derives from a woman aged 50 to 60 in good health and CMV-seropositive. The chain combines TRBV6-5 with TRBJ2-5; TRBD2 might be the D (5 bases). For the CDR3, the DNA is TGTGCCAGCAGTTACTCGACCAAGCGGCAAGAGACCCAGTACTTC. Translation gives CASSYSTKRQETQYF.